A selection of T cell receptor beta chains follows, all from one sample in a study of control samples from healthy donors and cancer patients. The table came from immunoSEQ multiplex PCR; TCRdb's copy has only in-frame clones and leaves some out. The sample has some 140,000 clones, 80% to 95% seen once. Input material: blood. These receptors were taken from a man under 40 in good health. CDR3s include the opening cysteine and the closing phenylalanine or tryptophan. The order of the fields is D gene, V gene, clone size, J gene, CDR3 DNA, CDR3 protein. D genes are given only for firm matches. Some rows have no size entry. The others give once, few or many, or a class for an expanded clone.

>TRBD2|TRBV6-5|.|TRBJ2-3
TGTGCCAGCAGTTACGATAGCGGGAACACAGATACGCAGTATTTT
CASSYDSGNTDTQYF
>.|TRBV7-2|.|TRBJ1-1
TGTGCCAGCAGCTTAGGATGGAAGGGAAGGATGGCTGAAGCTTTCTTT
CASSLGWKGRMAEAFF
>.|TRBV5-1|.|TRBJ2-1
TGCGCCAGCAGCTTCGAAGCCTCGCGTGAGCAGTTCTTC
CASSFEASREQFF
>TRBD2|TRBV29-1|.|TRBJ2-1
TGCAGCACCAGACTAGCGGGAGGGCCCAGCAATGAGCAGTTCTTC
CSTRLAGGPSNEQFF
>.|TRBV30|few|TRBJ1-4
TGTGCCTGGAGCGGAAAGGCAGGTTACGAAAAACTGTTTTTT
CAWSGKAGYEKLFF
>.|TRBV7-2|.|TRBJ2-7
TGTGCCAGCAGCTTAGGGCATTACTCCTACGAGCAGTACTTC
CASSLGHYSYEQYF
>TRBD1|TRBV19|many|TRBJ1-2
TGTGCCAGTAGTATAGGACAGGGTTTTGGCTACACCTTC
CASSIGQGFGYTF
>.|TRBV3-1/TRBV3-2|.|TRBJ1-1
TGTGCCAGCAGCCAAGCCCAGGGGAGGTCTGAAGCTTTCTTT
CASSQAQGRSEAFF
>TRBD2|TRBV27|.|TRBJ2-2
TGTGCCAGCAGTCCCCGGACTAGCGGGAGGACCGGGGAGCTGTTTTTT
CASSPRTSGRTGELFF
>.|TRBV19|once|TRBJ2-6
TGTGCCAGTACCCCCTCTGGGGCCAACGTCCTGACTTTC
CASTPSGANVLTF
>TRBD2|TRBV11-3|.|TRBJ2-1
TGTGCCAGCAGCTTAGATCTACTAGCGGGAGGGCTACGGAATGAGCAGTTCTTC
CASSLDLLAGGLRNEQFF
>.|TRBV4-1|once|TRBJ2-1
TGCGCCAGCAGCCAAGGAGGGGCATCCTACAATGAGCAGTTCTTC
CASSQGGASYNEQFF
>TRBD1|TRBV7-8|.|TRBJ1-1
TGTGCCAGCAGCACAAGGACAGGGTTATTGAACACTGAAGCTTTCTTT
CASSTRTGLLNTEAFF
>.|TRBV25-1|.|TRBJ1-6
TGTGCCAGCAGTGGAAATTCACCCCTCCACTTT
CASSGNSPLHF
>.|TRBV6-5|.|TRBJ1-4
TGTGCCAGCAGTTACTCGGGGGCGCGTGAAAAACTGTTTTTT
CASSYSGAREKLFF
>.|TRBV6-5|.|TRBJ2-1
TGTGCCAGCAGTTACTCGATCAATGAGCAGTTCTTC
CASSYSINEQFF
>TRBD1|TRBV4-2|once|TRBJ1-2
TGTGCCAGCAGCCAATCAACTATAGGGACAGGGGGCGCTCGGTATGGCTACACCTTC
CASSQSTIGTGGARYGYTF
>.|TRBV30|few|TRBJ1-2
TGTGCCTGGAGTGCCCCTATTACGGACAGCTATGGCTACACCTTC
CAWSAPITDSYGYTF
>.|TRBV11-3|.|TRBJ2-7
TGTGCCAGCAGCTTAGATCTAGCTCGAACCTACGAGCAGTACTTC
CASSLDLARTYEQYF
>TRBD2|TRBV6-4|.|TRBJ2-1
TGTGCCAGCAGTGACTCGACTAGCGGGAGGGAATACAATGAGCAGTTCTTC
CASSDSTSGREYNEQFF
>.|TRBV7-9|.|TRBJ1-1
TGTGCCAGCAGCCCAAAGATGGGGGTACTCTTCAACACTGAAGCTTTCTTT
CASSPKMGVLFNTEAFF
>.|TRBV9|.|TRBJ1-4
TGTGCCAGCAGCCTATTGGGGTCCACCCCGAATGAAAAACTGTTTTTT
CASSLLGSTPNEKLFF
>TRBD1|TRBV6-5|few|TRBJ1-1
TGTGCCAGCAGTTACAGGGGGCCGCCTAACCTTAAAGCTTTCTTT
CASSYRGPPNLKAFF
>.|TRBV15|.|TRBJ1-4
TGTGCCACCTCTCCAGGTCTGGAAGAAAAACTGTTTTTT
CATSPGLEEKLFF
>TRBD2|TRBV9|.|TRBJ2-5
TGTGCCAGCAGCGTAGAAACTAGCGGGGAACAAGAGACCCAGTACTTC
CASSVETSGEQETQYF
>TRBD1|TRBV6-5|.|TRBJ2-1
TGTGCCACCAACGACAGGGCCAATGAGCAGTTCTTC
CATNDRANEQFF
>.|TRBV6-1|.|TRBJ2-2
TGTGCCAGCAGTGATAACCAGGGTATCGCCGGGGAGCTGTTTTTT
CASSDNQGIAGELFF
>.|TRBV28|.|TRBJ1-4
TGTGCCAGCAGTTTATCGAGGGCAACTAATGAAAAACTGTTTTTT
CASSLSRATNEKLFF
>.|TRBV6-2/TRBV6-3|.|TRBJ1-2
TGTGCCAGCAGCCCGGGACCGCCGGCGGGTACCTTC
CASSPGPPAGTF
>.|TRBV15|few|TRBJ2-7
TGTGCCACCAGCAGTGACCCTAGCGAGCAGTACTTC
CATSSDPSEQYF
>.|TRBV30|.|TRBJ2-7
TGTGCCTGGACGCAGGGCTCCTACGAGCAGTACTTC
CAWTQGSYEQYF
>.|TRBV7-9|.|TRBJ1-4
TGTGCCAGCAGCTGGCCGACGTCTGCAACTAATGAAAAACTGTTTTTT
CASSWPTSATNEKLFF
>.|TRBV6-6|.|TRBJ2-5
TGTGCCAGCAGGCCAGGGAAATCGGAGACCCAGTACTTC
CASRPGKSETQYF
>TRBD2|TRBV6-1|few|TRBJ2-7
TGTGCCAGCAGTGAATATAATAGCGGGAGACCCTACGAGCAGTACTTC
CASSEYNSGRPYEQYF
>TRBD2|TRBV18|once|TRBJ2-1
TGTGCCAGCTCATCAAGGACTAGCGAGCTCCCCTCCTACAATGAGCAGTTCTTC
CASSSRTSELPSYNEQFF
>.|TRBV7-7|.|TRBJ2-3
TGTGCTAGCAGCTTAAATTACGCAGATACGCAGTATTTT
CASSLNYADTQYF
>.|TRBV7-9|.|TRBJ1-3
TGTGCCAGCAGCTTATTAGGGGCGGCTGGAAACACCATATATTTT
CASSLLGAAGNTIYF
>.|TRBV4-1|.|TRBJ1-4
TGCGCCAGCAGCCAAGCAACAGGGCTGACCAATGAAAAACTGTTTTTT
CASSQATGLTNEKLFF
>TRBD2|TRBV27|.|TRBJ2-2
TGTGCCAGCAGTTTAGGGCTAGCGGGAAGTGGAACCGGGGAGCTGTTTTTT
CASSLGLAGSGTGELFF
>TRBD1|TRBV19|once|TRBJ1-1
TGTGCCAGTAGTATTTTTGGGACAGGGGGCGACTACACTGAAGCTTTCTTT
CASSIFGTGGDYTEAFF
>.|TRBV10-3|few|TRBJ1-4
TGTGCCATCAGTGAGGGTGCGGCAACAACTAATGAAAAACTGTTTTTT
CAISEGAATTNEKLFF
>TRBD1|TRBV2|.|TRBJ2-7
TGTGCCAGCAGTCTCGACGGAGGGACAGGGTACGAGCAGTACTTC
CASSLDGGTGYEQYF
>.|TRBV4-2|.|TRBJ1-4
TGTGCCAGCAGGGACGGAAGAAGTAATGAAAAACTGTTTTTT
CASRDGRSNEKLFF
>.|TRBV27|once|TRBJ2-7
TGTGCCAGCAGTCTCACTAGTATAAGCTACGAGCAGTACTTC
CASSLTSISYEQYF
>TRBD2|TRBV7-2|.|TRBJ2-5
TGTGCCAGCAGCTTACACAGCGGGAGTTTCCAGTACTTC
CASSLHSGSFQYF
>.|TRBV27|.|TRBJ1-4
TGTGCCAGCAGTTCGCGACAGGTCAATGAAAAACTGTTTTTT
CASSSRQVNEKLFF
>.|TRBV6-2/TRBV6-3|.|TRBJ2-1
TGTGCCAGCAGTTACCACGGTGAGGGATACAATGAGCAGTTCTTC
CASSYHGEGYNEQFF
>.|TRBV20-1|.|TRBJ1-2
TGCAGTGCTAGTGCAGGAATAGCTAACTATGGCTACACCTTC
CSASAGIANYGYTF
>TRBD1|TRBV28|.|TRBJ2-3
TGTGCCAGCAGTTTCCCCCTTGTTTGGGCCGACAGGGGATCCCGCACAGATACGCAGTATTTT
CASSFPLVWADRGSRTDTQYF
>TRBD1|TRBV27|once|TRBJ2-7
TGTGCCAGCAGTTTATCCCCCGGGACAGAGCTAATGGTGCAGTACTTC
CASSLSPGTELMVQYF
>TRBD2|TRBV5-4|.|TRBJ2-7
TGTGCCAGCAGCTTGGAGCTAGCGGGAAGACACGAGCAGTACTTC
CASSLELAGRHEQYF
>TRBD2|TRBV6-1|once|TRBJ2-3
TGTGCCAGCAGTGAATTGGCTAGCGGGGACAACACAGATACGCAGTATTTT
CASSELASGDNTDTQYF
>TRBD2|TRBV28|.|TRBJ2-7
TGTGCCAGCAATAAACTAGTGGGACTAGCTAACGAGCAGTACTTC
CASNKLVGLANEQYF
>.|TRBV28|.|TRBJ2-1
TGTGCCAGCAGGGAGGGGGACACCTACAATGAGCAGTTCTTC
CASREGDTYNEQFF
>.|TRBV7-9|.|TRBJ2-3
TGTGCCAGCAGCTTAGAACCCGATACGCAGTATTTT
CASSLEPDTQYF
>.|TRBV28|.|TRBJ2-7
TGTGCCAGCAGTCCACAAAAACCCCGGGAGCAGTACTTC
CASSPQKPREQYF
>TRBD1|TRBV27|.|TRBJ2-1
TGTGCCAGCAGTACGACAGGGACGAGCTCCTACAATGAGCAGTTCTTC
CASSTTGTSSYNEQFF
>.|TRBV4-1|once|TRBJ2-1
TGCGCCAGCAGCGGAGGGGCAGACAATGAGCAGTTCTTC
CASSGGADNEQFF
>.|TRBV3-1/TRBV3-2|.|TRBJ2-7
TGTGCCAGCAGCCAAGATCCCTTTACCCAACTACAAACCTACGAGCAGTACTTC
CASSQDPFTQLQTYEQYF
>.|TRBV5-1|once|TRBJ1-2
TGCGCCAGTAGCATCGGGGGCGCCAATAACTATGGCTACACCTTC
CASSIGGANNYGYTF